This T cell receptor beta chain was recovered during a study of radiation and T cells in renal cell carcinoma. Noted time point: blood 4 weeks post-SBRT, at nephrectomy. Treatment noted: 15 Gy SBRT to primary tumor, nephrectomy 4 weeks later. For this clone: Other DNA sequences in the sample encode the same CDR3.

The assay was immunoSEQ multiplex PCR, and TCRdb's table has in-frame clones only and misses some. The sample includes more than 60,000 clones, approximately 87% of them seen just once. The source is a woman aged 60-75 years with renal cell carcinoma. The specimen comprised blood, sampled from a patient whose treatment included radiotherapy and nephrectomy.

CDR3 coding DNA: TGTGCCAGCAGCGTATCCGGGTCCTCTGGAAACACCATATATTTT. It specifies CASSVSGSSGNTIYF. The chain uses TRBV9 and TRBJ1-3; D ambiguous. Per the germline V gene, CDR1 is SGDLS and CDR2 is YYNGEE. The CDR3 covers 15 residues. Trimming removed 1 base from V and 0 bases from J, with 8 bases in between.